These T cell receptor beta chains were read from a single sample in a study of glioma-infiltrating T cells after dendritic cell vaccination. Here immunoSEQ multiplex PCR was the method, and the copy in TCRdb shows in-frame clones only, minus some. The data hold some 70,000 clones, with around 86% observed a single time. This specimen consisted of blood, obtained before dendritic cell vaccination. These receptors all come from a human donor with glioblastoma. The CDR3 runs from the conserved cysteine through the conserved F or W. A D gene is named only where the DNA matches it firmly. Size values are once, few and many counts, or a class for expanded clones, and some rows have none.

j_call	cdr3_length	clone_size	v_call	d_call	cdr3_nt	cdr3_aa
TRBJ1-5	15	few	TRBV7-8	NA	TGTGCCAGCAGCTGGTCCGGTTATAGCAATCAGCCCCAGCATTTT	CASSWSGYSNQPQHF
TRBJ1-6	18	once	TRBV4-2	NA	TGTGCCAGCAGCCAAGTAGCCCTTGAGACAGCCAATAATTCACCCCTCCACTTT	CASSQVALETANNSPLHF
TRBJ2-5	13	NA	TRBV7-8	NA	TGTGCCAGCAGAGGGGGGGCTCGAGAGACCCAGTACTTC	CASRGGARETQYF
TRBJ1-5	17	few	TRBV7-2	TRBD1	TGTGCCAGCAGCACCTCGGGACAGCTCCTTAGCAATCAGCCCCAGCATTTT	CASSTSGQLLSNQPQHF
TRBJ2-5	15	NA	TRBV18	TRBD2	TGTGCCAGCTCACCACCCACTAGCGGGGGGGAGACCCAGTACTTC	CASSPPTSGGETQYF
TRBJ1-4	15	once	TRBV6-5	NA	TGTGCCAGCAGTAACGACAGGCAGGGTAATGAAAAACTGTTTTTT	CASSNDRQGNEKLFF
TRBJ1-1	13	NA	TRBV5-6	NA	TGTGCCAGCAGCTGGCACCGGAAAGAGGCGGCTTTCTTT	CASSWHRKEAAFF
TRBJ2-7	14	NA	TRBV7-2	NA	TGTGCCAGCAGCTTCAACGGGAACTCCTACGAGCAGTACTTC	CASSFNGNSYEQYF
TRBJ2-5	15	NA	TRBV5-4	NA	TGTGCCAGCAGCTTGGGAGGTCGGCGTGAAGAGACCCAGTACTTC	CASSLGGRREETQYF
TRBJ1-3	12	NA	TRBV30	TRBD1	TGTGCCTGGAGTATTGGCACAGGGGACGCATATTTT	CAWSIGTGDAYF
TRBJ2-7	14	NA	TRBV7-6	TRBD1	TGTGCCAGCAGCGCCGGGACAGGACCCTACGAGCAGTACTTC	CASSAGTGPYEQYF
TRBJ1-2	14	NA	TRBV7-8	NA	TGTGCCAGCAGCTTAGGGGGGGTAGACTATGGCTACACCTTC	CASSLGGVDYGYTF
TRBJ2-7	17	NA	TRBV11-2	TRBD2	TGTGCCAGCAGCTTGCTAGCGGGGGGACAGAGCTCCTACGAGCAGTACTTC	CASSLLAGGQSSYEQYF
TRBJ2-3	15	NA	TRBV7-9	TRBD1	TGTGCCAGCAGCCTCGGACAGGGGGCGGGAGATACGCAGTATTTT	CASSLGQGAGDTQYF
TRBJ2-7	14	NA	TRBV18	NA	TGTGCCAGCTCACTGGATGGTACGGGCTACGAGCAGTACTTC	CASSLDGTGYEQYF
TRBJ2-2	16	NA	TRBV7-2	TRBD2	TGTGCCAGCAGCTTACGCAGCGGGGGGGCAAGCGGGGAGCTGTTTTTT	CASSLRSGGASGELFF
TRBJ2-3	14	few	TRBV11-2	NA	TGTGCCAGCAGCTTAGGGCCGACATCAGATACGCAGTATTTT	CASSLGPTSDTQYF